A selection of T cell receptor beta chains follows, all from one sample in a study of response to subunit inactivated influenza vaccine. TCRdb processed the RT-PCR reads anew with MiXCR; each CDR3 protein has one entry. The sample shows more than 150,000 distinct CDR3 sequences, roughly 8.7% of them seen only once. The sequences come from non-naive T cells sorted from PBMCs, collected on the day of vaccination. The receptors here all came from a man aged 50-59 years who received an inactivated influenza vaccine. Each CDR3 is given with its conserved first and last residue. D genes are given only for firm matches. Size values are once, few and many counts, or a class for expanded clones, and some rows have none.

clone size	V gene	D gene	J gene	CDR3 DNA	CDR3 protein
many	TRBV2	-	TRBJ2-1	TGTGCCAGCAGTCCCATTTCTGGGGATGAGCAGTTCTTC	CASSPISGDEQFF
few	TRBV29-1	TRBD1	TRBJ2-1	TGCACCGGGACAGGGGGATACAATGAGCAGTTCTTC	CTGTGGYNEQFF
few	TRBV12-3/TRBV12-4	-	TRBJ2-1	TGTGCCAGCAGTTTGCCCAGGCGAGGCTACAATGAGCAGTTCTTC	CASSLPRRGYNEQFF
-	TRBV5-6	-	TRBJ2-3	TGTGCCAGCAGCTTGGAACGCAGGAGGCTCACAGATACGCAGTATTTT	CASSLERRRLTDTQYF
-	TRBV27	-	TRBJ1-3	TGTGCCAGCAGAGCTCGGGCTAGCTCTGGAAACACCATATATTTT	CASRARASSGNTIYF
-	TRBV7-9	-	TRBJ2-1	TGTGCCAGCAGCTTAGGGTTCGGAAATGAGCAGTTCTTC	CASSLGFGNEQFF
-	TRBV7-2	-	TRBJ2-7	TGTGCCAGCAGCTTAATGGCCGACTACGGCGAGCAGTACTTC	CASSLMADYGEQYF
many	TRBV7-8	-	TRBJ2-5	TGTGCCAGCAGCTTAGTGGCCCAGGCAGAGACCCAGTACTTC	CASSLVAQAETQYF
few	TRBV20-1	TRBD2	TRBJ2-1	TGCAGTGCTAGGGGGTCTAGCGGCCTGCCTCATGGGCAGTTCTTC	CSARGSSGLPHGQFF
few	TRBV3-1	-	TRBJ1-1	TGTGCCACCTCGGATGGAAGTGACACACTGAACTCTCGGATGGTTGCTTTCTTT	CATSDGSDTLNSRMVAFF
-	TRBV19	-	TRBJ2-7	TGTGCCAGTAGTACCCAGACAGTCCGCGGGGAGCAGTACTTC	CASSTQTVRGEQYF
-	TRBV7-2	-	TRBJ2-3	TGTGCCAGCAGCATAGCGGCGGCCACAATGGCAGATACGCAGTATTTT	CASSIAAATMADTQYF
-	TRBV2	TRBD1	TRBJ1-6	TGTGCCAGCAGTGAGGGACAGGGGGGATCACCCCTCCACTTT	CASSEGQGGSPLHF
-	TRBV7-9	-	TRBJ2-5	TGTGCCAGCAGCTTTTCAGGGACGGGGGAGACCCAGTACTTC	CASSFSGTGETQYF
-	TRBV7-2	-	TRBJ2-6	TGTGCCAGCAGCACGGGAGCCTCTGGGGCCAACGTCCTGACTTTC	CASSTGASGANVLTF
many	TRBV28	TRBD2	TRBJ2-5	TGTGCCAGCAGTTCTCCGGCTAGCGGGAGAAACCAAGAGACCCAGTACTTC	CASSSPASGRNQETQYF
many	TRBV5-1	-	TRBJ1-1	TGCGCCAGCAGCTTGGCCGCTCGCATGAACACTGAAGCTTTCTTT	CASSLAARMNTEAFF
many	TRBV11-2	-	TRBJ1-1	TGTGCCAGCAGCTTAGATCGGCTCCCACACACTGAAGCTTTCTTT	CASSLDRLPHTEAFF
many	TRBV10-2	-	TRBJ2-1	TGCGCCAGCAGCCTTAATGAGCAGTTCTTC	CASSLNEQFF
-	TRBV7-2	-	TRBJ2-4	TGTGCCAGCAGCTACCGAGGGGTCAAAAACATTCAGTACTTC	CASSYRGVKNIQYF
-	TRBV6-2/TRBV6-3	-	TRBJ1-1	TGTGCCAGCAGAACCGGGACGGTAAGACAGAACACTGAAGCTTTCTTT	CASRTGTVRQNTEAFF
-	TRBV19	-	TRBJ1-1	TGTGCCAGTAGTGGCAGAAGGAACTCCATACTACAATCGTCCGCTGAAGCTTTCTTT	CASSGRRNSILQSSAEAFF